This T cell receptor (beta chain) was profiled in a study of blood T cells in healthy people across ages. Then a second PCR, running roughly 7 to 11 cycles, was carried out with a sample-barcoded 5' primer and a J-beta primer mix. Samples each returned at least 3 million CDR3-containing paired-end reads. MiXCR, run by TCRdb on the 5' RACE reads, gives a single entry per CDR3 protein. This table has 1.8 million or so distinct CDR3 sequences, 39% appearing once. Points from the study as a whole: Those diversity estimates obtained from one million T cells were thought to be underestimates.

Notes on this clonotype: The target antigen is unknown.

CDR3 length equals 10 residues. Per germline, CDR1 SQVTM and CDR2 ANQGSEA. The J gene is TRBJ2-4, the V gene TRBV29-1, with 7 bases lining up with TRBD2. Judging by the DNA end, TRBJ2-7 fits better; the J call may be wrong. The clonotype originates from a human donor in good health. Sample: blood. CDR3 coding DNA: TGCAGCGCTCGGGGGGACGAGCAGTACTTC. Amino acids: CSARGDEQYF.